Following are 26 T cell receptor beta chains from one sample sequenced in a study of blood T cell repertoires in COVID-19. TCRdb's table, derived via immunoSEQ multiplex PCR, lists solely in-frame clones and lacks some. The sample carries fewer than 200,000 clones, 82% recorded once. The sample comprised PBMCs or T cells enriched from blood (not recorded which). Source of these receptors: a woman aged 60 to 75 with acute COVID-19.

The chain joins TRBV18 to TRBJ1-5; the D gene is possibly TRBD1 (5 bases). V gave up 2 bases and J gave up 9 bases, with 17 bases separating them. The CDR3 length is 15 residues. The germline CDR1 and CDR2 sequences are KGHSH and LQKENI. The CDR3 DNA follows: TGTGCCAGCTCACCATGGGACTCCCTTCCAGGGCCCCAGCATTTT. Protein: CASSPWDSLPGPQHF. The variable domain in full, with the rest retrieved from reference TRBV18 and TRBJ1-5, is NAGVMQNPRHLVRRRGQEARLRCSPMKGHSHVYWYRQLPEEGLKFMVYLQKENIIDESGMPKERFSAEFPKEGPSILRIQQVVRGDSAAYFCASSPWDSLPGPQHFGDGTRLSIL.

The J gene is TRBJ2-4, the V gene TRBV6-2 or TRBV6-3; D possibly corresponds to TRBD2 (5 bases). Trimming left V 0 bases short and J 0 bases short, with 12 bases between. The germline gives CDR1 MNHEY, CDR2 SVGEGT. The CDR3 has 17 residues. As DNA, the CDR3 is TGTGCCAGCAGTTACTCTAACGGGAACCTAGCCAAAAACATTCAGTACTTC. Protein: CASSYSNGNLAKNIQYF.

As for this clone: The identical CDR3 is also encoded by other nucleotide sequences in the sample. DNA for the CDR3: TGTGCCAGCAGCGGGACTAGCGGTGAGCAGTTCTTC. Protein sequence: CASSGTSGEQFF. The rearrangement links TRBV9 to TRBJ2-1; TRBD2 aligns across 10 bases. The ends lost 3 bases at V and 9 bases at J; junction bases unmatched: 0. This CDR3 has 12 residues. The germline CDR1 and CDR2 sequences are SGDLS and YYNGEE.

CDR3 nucleotides: TGTGCCAGCTCACCACCAAATTATAGCTCTGGAAACACCATATATTTT. Translation gives CASSPPNYSSGNTIYF. This chain connects TRBV18 to TRBJ1-3; D gene ambiguous. V was pared by 0 bases and J by 0 bases, with 9 bases between. The V gene's germline CDR1 is KGHSH and CDR2 LQKENI. The length of the CDR3 is 16 residues.

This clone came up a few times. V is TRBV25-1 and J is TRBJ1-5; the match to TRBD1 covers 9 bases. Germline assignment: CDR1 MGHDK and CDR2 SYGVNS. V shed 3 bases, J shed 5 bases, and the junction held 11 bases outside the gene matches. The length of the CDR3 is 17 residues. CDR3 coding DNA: TGTGCCAGCAGTGATGGGACCGGGACAGGGAATCATCAGCCCCAGCATTTT. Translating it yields CASSDGTGTGNHQPQHF.

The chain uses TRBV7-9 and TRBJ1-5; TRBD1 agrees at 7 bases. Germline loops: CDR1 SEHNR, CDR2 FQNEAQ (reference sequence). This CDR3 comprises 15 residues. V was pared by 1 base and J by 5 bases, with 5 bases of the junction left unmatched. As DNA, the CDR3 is TGTGCCAGCAGCTTAGAGAACAGGGGCCATCAGCCCCAGCATTTT. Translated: CASSLENRGHQPQHF. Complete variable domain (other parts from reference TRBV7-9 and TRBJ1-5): DTGVSQNPRHKITKRGQNVTFRCDPISEHNRLYWYRQTLGQGPEFLTYFQNEAQLEKSRLLSDRFSAERPKGSFSTLEIQRTEQGDSAMYLCASSLENRGHQPQHFGDGTRLSIL.

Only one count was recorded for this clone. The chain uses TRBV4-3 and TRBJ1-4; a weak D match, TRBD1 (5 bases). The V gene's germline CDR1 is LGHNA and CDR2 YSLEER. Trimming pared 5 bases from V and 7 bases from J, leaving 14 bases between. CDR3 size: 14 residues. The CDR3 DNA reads TGCGCCAGCAGCGACAGTAGATGGGGTGAAAAACTGTTTTTT. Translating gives CASSDSRWGEKLFF.

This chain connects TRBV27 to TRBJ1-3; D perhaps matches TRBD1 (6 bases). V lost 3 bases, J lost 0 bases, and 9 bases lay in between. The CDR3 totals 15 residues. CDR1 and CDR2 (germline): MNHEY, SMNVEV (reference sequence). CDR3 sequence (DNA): TGTGCCAGCAGTTTCAGGGGATACTCTGGAAACACCATATATTTT. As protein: CASSFRGYSGNTIYF.

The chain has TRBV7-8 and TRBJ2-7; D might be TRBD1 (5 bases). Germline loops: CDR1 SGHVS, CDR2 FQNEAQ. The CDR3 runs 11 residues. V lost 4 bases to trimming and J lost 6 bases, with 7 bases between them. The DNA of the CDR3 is TGTGCCAGCAGCTGGGGCTCCGAGCAGTACTTC. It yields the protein CASSWGSEQYF.

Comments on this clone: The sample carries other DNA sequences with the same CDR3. Here the CDR3 DNA reads TGTGCCAGCAGTTTGGACAGAAACTATGGCTACACCTTC. Its translation is CASSLDRNYGYTF. The chain combines TRBV27 with TRBJ1-2; tentative D call: TRBD1 (6 bases). Germline V CDR1 and CDR2: MNHEY, SMNVEV (reference sequence). V gave up 3 bases and J gave up 2 bases, with 7 bases separating them. CDR3 length equals 13 residues.

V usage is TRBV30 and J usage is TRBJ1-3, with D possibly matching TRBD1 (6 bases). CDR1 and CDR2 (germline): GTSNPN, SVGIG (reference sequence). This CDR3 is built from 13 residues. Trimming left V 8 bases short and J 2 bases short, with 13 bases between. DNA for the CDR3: TGTGCCCTCGGACAGAGCCCTGGAAACACCATATATTTT. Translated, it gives CALGQSPGNTIYF.

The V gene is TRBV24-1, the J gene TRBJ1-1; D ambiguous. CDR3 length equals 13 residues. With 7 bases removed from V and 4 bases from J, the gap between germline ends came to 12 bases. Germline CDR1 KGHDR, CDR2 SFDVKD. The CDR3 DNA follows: TGTGCCACCAGCTCATTCGTCAGCACTGAAGCTTTCTTT. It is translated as CATSSFVSTEAFF.

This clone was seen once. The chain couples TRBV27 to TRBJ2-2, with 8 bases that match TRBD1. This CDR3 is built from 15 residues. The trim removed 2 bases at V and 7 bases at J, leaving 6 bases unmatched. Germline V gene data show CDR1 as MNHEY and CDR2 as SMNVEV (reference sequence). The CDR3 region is CASSLPDRGNGELFF. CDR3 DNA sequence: TGTGCCAGCAGTTTACCCGACAGGGGCAACGGGGAGCTGTTTTTT.

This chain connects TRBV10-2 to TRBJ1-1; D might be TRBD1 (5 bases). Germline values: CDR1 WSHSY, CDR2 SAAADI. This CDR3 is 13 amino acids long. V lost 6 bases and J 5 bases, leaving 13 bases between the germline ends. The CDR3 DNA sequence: TGCGCCAGCAGGAACCAGGGAAGGACTGAAGCTTTCTTT. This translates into CASRNQGRTEAFF.

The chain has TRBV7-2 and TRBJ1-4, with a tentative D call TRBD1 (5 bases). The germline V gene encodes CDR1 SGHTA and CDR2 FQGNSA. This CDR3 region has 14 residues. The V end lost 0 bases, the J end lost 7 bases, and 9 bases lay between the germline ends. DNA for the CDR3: TGTGCCAGCAGCTTAGCGGCCAGGGCTGAAAAACTGTTTTTT. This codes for CASSLAARAEKLFF.

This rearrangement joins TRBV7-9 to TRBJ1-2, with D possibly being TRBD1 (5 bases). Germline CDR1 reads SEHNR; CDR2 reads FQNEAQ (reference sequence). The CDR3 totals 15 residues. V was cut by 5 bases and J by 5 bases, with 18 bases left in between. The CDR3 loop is CASSPDGGRGYGYTF. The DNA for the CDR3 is TGTGCCAGCAGCCCCGATGGCGGGAGGGGATATGGCTACACCTTC.

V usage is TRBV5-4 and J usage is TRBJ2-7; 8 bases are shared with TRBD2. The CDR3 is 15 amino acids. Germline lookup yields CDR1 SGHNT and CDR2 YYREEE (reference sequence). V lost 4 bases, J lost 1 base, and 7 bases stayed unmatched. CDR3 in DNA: TGTGCCAGCAGCCCAACTAGCGGCAGGTCCTACGAGCAGTACTTC. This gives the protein CASSPTSGRSYEQYF. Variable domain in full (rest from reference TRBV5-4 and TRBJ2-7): ETGVTQSPTHLIKTRGQQVTLRCSSQSGHNTVSWYQQALGQGPQFIFQYYREEENGRGNFPPRFSGLQFPNYSSELNVNALELDDSALYLCASSPTSGRSYEQYFGPGTRLTVT.

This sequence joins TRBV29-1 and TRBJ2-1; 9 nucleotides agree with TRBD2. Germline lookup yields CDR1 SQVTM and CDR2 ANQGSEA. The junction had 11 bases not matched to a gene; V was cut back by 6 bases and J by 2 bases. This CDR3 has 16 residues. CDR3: CSVRRPPSGTYNEQFF. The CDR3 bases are TGCAGCGTGCGCCGACCCCCTAGCGGGACCTACAATGAGCAGTTCTTC.

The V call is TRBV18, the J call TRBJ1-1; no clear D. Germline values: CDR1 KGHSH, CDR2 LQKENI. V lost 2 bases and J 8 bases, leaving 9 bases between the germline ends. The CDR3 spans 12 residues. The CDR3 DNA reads TGTGCCAGCTCACCAGGGCAGATAGAAGCTTTCTTT. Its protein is CASSPGQIEAFF.

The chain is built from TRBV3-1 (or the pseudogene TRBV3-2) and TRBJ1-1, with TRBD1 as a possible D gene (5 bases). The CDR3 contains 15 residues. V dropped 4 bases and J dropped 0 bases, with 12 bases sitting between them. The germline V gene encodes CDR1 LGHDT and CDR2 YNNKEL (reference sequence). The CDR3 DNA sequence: TGTGCCAGCAGCCCCCAGGGTTTACTGAACACTGAAGCTTTCTTT. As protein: CASSPQGLLNTEAFF.

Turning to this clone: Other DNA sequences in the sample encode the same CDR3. The CDR3 loop reads CASSFAGDQPQHF. The CDR3 DNA follows: TGTGCCAGCAGCTTCGCCGGAGATCAGCCCCAGCATTTT. The V call is TRBV7-6, the J call TRBJ1-5; D gene unclear. Germline V gives CDR1 SGHVS, CDR2 FNYEAQ. Between the trimmed V and J ends, which lost 3 bases and 5 bases, there was a span of 8 bases. This CDR3 region has 13 residues.

CDR3 DNA sequence: TGTGCCACCAGTGATTTGACTAGCGGGAAGCAGTATTTT. Protein: CATSDLTSGKQYF. The V call is TRBV24-1, the J call TRBJ2-3; 10 positions match TRBD2. The CDR3 spans 13 residues. The trim removed 0 bases at V and 11 bases at J, leaving 1 base unmatched. Germline V gene data show CDR1 as KGHDR and CDR2 as SFDVKD.

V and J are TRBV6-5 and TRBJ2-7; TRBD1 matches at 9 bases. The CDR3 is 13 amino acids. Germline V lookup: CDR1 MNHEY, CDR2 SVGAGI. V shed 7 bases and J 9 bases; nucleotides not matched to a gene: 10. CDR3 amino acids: CASNRDRDGGQYF. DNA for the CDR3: TGTGCCAGCAACCGGGACAGGGACGGTGGGCAGTACTTC.

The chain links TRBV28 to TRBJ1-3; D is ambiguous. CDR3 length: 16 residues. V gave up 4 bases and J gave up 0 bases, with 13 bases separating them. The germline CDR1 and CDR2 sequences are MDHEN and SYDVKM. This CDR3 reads CASSSDGLSSGNTIYF. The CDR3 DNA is TGTGCCAGCAGTTCCGACGGACTAAGCTCTGGAAACACCATATATTTT. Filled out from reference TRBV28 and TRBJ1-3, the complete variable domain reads DVKVTQSSRYLVKRTGEKVFLECVQDMDHENMFWYRQDPGLGLRLIYFSYDVKMKEKGDIPEGYSVSREKKERFSLILESASTNQTSMYLCASSSDGLSSGNTIYFGEGSWLTVV.

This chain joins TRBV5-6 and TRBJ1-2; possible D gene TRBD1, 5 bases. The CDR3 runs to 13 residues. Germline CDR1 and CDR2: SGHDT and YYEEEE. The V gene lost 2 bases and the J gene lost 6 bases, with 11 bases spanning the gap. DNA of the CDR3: TGTGCCAGCAGCTTCGGAGGGACTGATGGCTACACCTTC. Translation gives CASSFGGTDGYTF.

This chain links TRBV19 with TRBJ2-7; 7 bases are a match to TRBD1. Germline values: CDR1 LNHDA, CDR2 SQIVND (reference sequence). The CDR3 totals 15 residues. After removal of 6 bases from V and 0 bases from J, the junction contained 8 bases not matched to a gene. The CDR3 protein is CASSRGQINSYEQYF. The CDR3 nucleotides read TGTGCCAGTAGCCGGGGACAGATAAACTCCTACGAGCAGTACTTC.